These 18 T cell receptor beta chains were sequenced from one sample in a study of T cell repertoires in cytomegalovirus infection. Using its own MiXCR run on the reads, TCRdb lists one record per CDR3 protein. This table holds fewer than 550,000 distinct CDR3 sequences, approximately 32% found once. The sequencing sample was made of PBMCs. Receptors were obtained from a human donor in good health (CMV status not recorded). Some clones in this sample may be carry-over from other donors' samples.

This clonotype was detected only a few times. Here the CDR3 reads CASSYGGPAQPQHF. The CDR3 DNA reads as TGTGCCAGCAGTTACGGGGGGCCGGCTCAGCCCCAGCATTTT. This sequence joins TRBV6-6 and TRBJ1-5; possibly TRBD1 for D (6 bases). Germline CDR1 MNHNY, CDR2 SVGAGI (reference sequence). The CDR3 runs 14 residues. The ends were cut back, 2 bases at V and 6 bases at J, with 11 bases in the middle.

This clonotype was detected many times. This sequence joins TRBV7-6 and TRBJ1-4; 8 bases map to TRBD1. The CDR3 spans 15 residues. V shed 4 bases, J shed 5 bases, and the junction held 6 bases outside the gene matches. Germline assignment: CDR1 SGHVS and CDR2 FNYEAQ. CDR3 coding DNA: TGTGCCAGCAGCTACGGACAGGGTCTGAATGAAAAACTGTTTTTT. Translating gives CASSYGQGLNEKLFF.

The chain is built from TRBV7-2 and TRBJ1-1; D not certain. Germline V gene data show CDR1 as SGHTA and CDR2 as FQGNSA. This CDR3 contains 15 residues. V was trimmed by 2 bases and J by 8 bases, leaving 18 bases between them. Written as DNA, the CDR3 is TGTGCCAGCAGCTTACTATCAAGGGTCGTGCCGGAAGCTTTCTTT. Translation gives CASSLLSRVVPEAFF.

This clonotype was seen ten or more times. The chain combines TRBV12-3 or TRBV12-4 with TRBJ1-1, with D possibly TRBD1 on 6 matching bases. The CDR3 contains 14 residues. V shed 7 bases and J shed 0 bases, with 12 bases lying between them. The CDR3 region has the DNA TGTGCCAGCACCGGACAGCTCATGAACACTGAAGCTTTCTTT. Its protein is CASTGQLMNTEAFF.

This clonotype has a handful of counts. This sequence joins TRBV20-1 and TRBJ1-4; 7 bases map to TRBD1. Trimming took 5 bases from V and 5 from J; bases not matched to a gene: 5. CDR3 length: 13 residues. Germline V gene lookup returns CDR1 DFQATT and CDR2 SNEGSKA (reference sequence). CDR3 region: CSAQTGPNEKLFF. CDR3 nucleotide sequence: TGCAGTGCTCAGACAGGGCCGAATGAAAAACTGTTTTTT.

The table lists this clonotype with a count of one. This rearrangement joins TRBV19 to TRBJ1-2, with a possible D match to TRBD1 (5 bases). V was shortened by 6 bases and J by 7 bases, with 18 bases between the two germline ends. This CDR3 has 14 amino acids. The germline V gene has CDR1 LNHDA and CDR2 SQIVND (reference sequence). In nucleotides, the CDR3 is TGTGCCAGTAGCCCGCGGGGGGAACAAGGTGGCTACACCTTC. Amino acids: CASSPRGEQGGYTF.

This clonotype occurred a few times. This chain's CDR3 is CASSLLGVAFPDTQYF. DNA of the CDR3: TGTGCCAGCAGCCTCCTCGGTGTAGCGTTCCCCGATACGCAGTATTTT. The J gene is TRBJ2-3, the V gene TRBV5-6; possible D gene TRBD2, 5 bases. The CDR3 is 16 amino acids. The V gene's germline CDR1 is SGHDT and CDR2 YYEEEE. Trimming left V 4 bases short and J 6 bases short, with 21 bases between.

This clonotype showed up just a few times. The rearrangement joins TRBV20-1 to TRBJ2-7; D gene unclear. The CDR3 sequence is 12 residues long. Per the germline V gene, CDR1 is DFQATT and CDR2 is SNEGSKA (reference sequence). The V end lost 3 bases, the J end lost 2 bases, and 8 bases lay between the germline ends. The CDR3 nucleotides are TGCAGTGCTAGTCCCGCGACCTACGAGCAGTACTTC. Protein product: CSASPATYEQYF.

The V and J genes are TRBV5-4 and TRBJ2-7; D is possibly TRBD1 (7 bases). Per germline, CDR1 SGHNT and CDR2 YYREEE (reference sequence). This CDR3 spans 18 amino acids. Trimming cost V 1 base and J 4 bases, with 24 bases left between them. The CDR3 reads CASSLSPPTSTGTYEQYF. CDR3 nucleotide sequence: TGTGCCAGCAGCTTGTCCCCCCCCACTTCGACAGGGACTTACGAGCAGTACTTC.

The sample holds a few counts of this clonotype. This sequence joins TRBV11-2 and TRBJ2-3, with 14 positions matching TRBD2. With V trimmed by 5 bases and J by 2 bases, 9 bases remained unmatched. CDR1 and CDR2 from the germline V gene are SGHAT and FQNNGV. The CDR3 has 18 amino acids. In nucleotides, the CDR3 is TGTGCCAGCAGCCCGAGGACTAGCGGGGGGACGGACACAGATACGCAGTATTTT. Its protein is CASSPRTSGGTDTDTQYF.

This clonotype was counted a few times. This chain uses TRBV2 with TRBJ1-6; D not certain. Trimming took off 3 bases at V and 13 bases at J, with 13 bases between the two ends. From germline, CDR1 is SNHLY and CDR2 FYNNEI. There are 13 residues in the CDR3. CDR3 region: CASSDRWESPLHF. As DNA, the CDR3 is TGTGCCAGCAGTGACAGGTGGGAATCCCCCCTCCACTTT.

The V and J genes are TRBV6-1 and TRBJ2-1; D is unclear. Trimming pared 5 bases from V and 7 bases from J, leaving 9 bases between. Germline CDR1 MNHNS, CDR2 SASEGT. The CDR3 has 12 amino acids. CDR3 sequence reads: CASSYGRNEQFF. The CDR3 nucleotides read TGTGCCAGCAGTTACGGGCGAAATGAGCAGTTCTTC.

V gene TRBV29-1 combines with J gene TRBJ1-2; 7 nucleotides line up with TRBD1. CDR3 size: 14 residues. J lost 0 bases, V lost 6 bases, and 7 bases had no gene match. Germline V gives CDR1 SQVTM, CDR2 ANQGSEA. The CDR3 region is CSVGTAHTNYGYTF. The CDR3 DNA reads as TGCAGCGTGGGGACAGCGCATACTAACTATGGCTACACCTTC.

This clonotype turned up a few times. The CDR3 nucleotides are TGTGCCAGCAGTGAATATCGAAGCTCTGGGGCCAACGTCCTGACTTTC. Its translation is CASSEYRSSGANVLTF. This rearrangement joins TRBV25-1 to TRBJ2-6, with D hard to call. The germline V gene encodes CDR1 MGHDK and CDR2 SYGVNS. Trimming cost V 0 bases and J 0 bases, with 6 bases left between them. This CDR3 is 16 amino acids long.

This clonotype was recorded at least ten times. The rearrangement joins TRBV7-6 to TRBJ2-5, with 12 bases matching TRBD2. The V and J ends lost 4 bases and 2 bases, in that order; junction bases with no gene match: 5. In germline, CDR1 is SGHVS, CDR2 FNYEAQ. CDR3 length: 16 amino acids. Here the CDR3 reads CASSSRTSGAQETQYF. The CDR3 coding sequence is TGTGCCAGCAGCTCACGGACTAGCGGGGCTCAAGAGACCCAGTACTTC.

The V gene is TRBV7-2, the J gene TRBJ1-1; D ambiguous. The CDR3 totals 15 residues. Germline lookup yields CDR1 SGHTA and CDR2 FQGNSA. V lost 2 bases and J 12 bases, leaving 22 bases between the germline ends. The CDR3 loop is CASSLRWARNTDTFF. The CDR3, as DNA: TGTGCCAGCAGCTTAAGGTGGGCAAGGAACACTGACACTTTCTTT.

Many counts were recorded for this clonotype. The chain couples TRBV7-8 to TRBJ2-2; 7 bases map to TRBD1. The CDR3 is made up of 15 amino acids. Germline-derived CDR1 and CDR2 are SGHVS and FQNEAQ. J gave up 2 bases and V 2 bases, and 2 bases lay outside the gene matches. The CDR3: CASSLRQGNTGELFF. For the CDR3, the DNA is TGTGCCAGCAGCTTACGACAGGGTAACACCGGGGAGCTGTTTTTT.

The V gene is TRBV29-1, the J gene TRBJ1-4; D unclear. The germline V gene has CDR1 SQVTM and CDR2 ANQGSEA. V lost 6 bases and J 5 bases, leaving 19 bases between the germline ends. The CDR3 has 15 amino acids. The CDR3 sequence: CSVQSRPALNEKLFF. In DNA, the CDR3 is TGCAGCGTCCAGAGCCGGCCAGCGCTCAATGAAAAACTGTTTTTT.